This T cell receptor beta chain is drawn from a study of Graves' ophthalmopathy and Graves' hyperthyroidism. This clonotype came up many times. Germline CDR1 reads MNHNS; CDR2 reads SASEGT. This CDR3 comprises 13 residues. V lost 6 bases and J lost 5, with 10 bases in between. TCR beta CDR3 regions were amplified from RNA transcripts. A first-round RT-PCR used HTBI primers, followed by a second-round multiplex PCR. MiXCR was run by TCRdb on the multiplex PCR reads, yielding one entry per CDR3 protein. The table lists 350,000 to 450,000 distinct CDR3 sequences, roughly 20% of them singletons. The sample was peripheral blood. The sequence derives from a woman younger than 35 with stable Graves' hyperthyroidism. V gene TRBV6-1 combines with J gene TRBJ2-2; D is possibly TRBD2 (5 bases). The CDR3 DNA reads TGTGCCAGCAGGTTTAGCGTTACCGGGGAGCTGTTTTTT. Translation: CASRFSVTGELFF.